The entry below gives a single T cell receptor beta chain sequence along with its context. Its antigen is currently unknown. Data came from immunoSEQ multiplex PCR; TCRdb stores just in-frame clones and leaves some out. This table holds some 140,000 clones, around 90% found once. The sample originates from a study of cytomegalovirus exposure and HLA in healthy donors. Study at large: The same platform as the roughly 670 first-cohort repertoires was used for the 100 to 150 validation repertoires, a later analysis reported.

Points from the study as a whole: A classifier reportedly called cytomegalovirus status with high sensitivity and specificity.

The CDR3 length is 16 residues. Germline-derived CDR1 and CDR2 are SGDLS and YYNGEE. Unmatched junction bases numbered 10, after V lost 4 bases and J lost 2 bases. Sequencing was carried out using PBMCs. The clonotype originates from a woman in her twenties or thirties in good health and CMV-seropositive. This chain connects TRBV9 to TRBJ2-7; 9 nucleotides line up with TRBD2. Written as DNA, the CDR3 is TGTGCCAGCAGCCCCTTTTGGGCTAGCGGGACCTACGAGCAGTACTTC. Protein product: CASSPFWASGTYEQYF.